This T cell receptor beta chain was profiled in a study of response to subunit inactivated influenza vaccine. Study-level points and caveats: It was the authors' suggestion that each seasonal influenza vaccination recruits few new T cells.

This clonotype was seen repeatedly, ten times or more. The antigen remains undetermined. TCRdb reanalysed the RT-PCR reads using MiXCR and keeps one entry per CDR3 protein. The table records about 520,000 distinct CDR3 sequences, 25% of them present only once. The origin of this receptor is a man aged 50 or older who received an inactivated influenza vaccine. Sequenced here: CD4+ T cells sorted from PBMCs, sampled roughly 5 days after vaccination.

CDR3 residues: CASRTRQASSYEQYF. The CDR3 DNA sequence: TGTGCCAGCAGAACCCGGCAGGCGAGCTCCTACGAGCAGTACTTC. The chain recombines TRBV6-1 with TRBJ2-7; D ambiguous. Germline values: CDR1 MNHNS, CDR2 SASEGT. V lost 6 bases to trimming and J lost 0 bases, with 15 bases between them. There are 15 residues in the CDR3.